Following are 9 T cell receptor beta chains from one sample sequenced in a study of blood T cell repertoires in COVID-19. Assay used: immunoSEQ multiplex PCR; TCRdb lists only in-frame clones, some missing. This sample yields 200,000 or so clones, of which roughly 82% are seen a single time; under 5.5% belongs to the top ten. The sequenced material came from peripheral blood. These receptors originate from a woman in her twenties or thirties with acute or convalescent COVID-19.

This clone was recorded only once. The rearrangement joins TRBV6-5 to TRBJ1-2; a possible D gene is TRBD1 (6 bases). Trimming removed 8 bases from V and 7 bases from J, with 17 bases in between. Germline V gene data show CDR1 as MNHEY and CDR2 as SVGAGI. This CDR3 has 13 amino acids. DNA for the CDR3: TGTGCCAGCCGATTTACAGGGTTGAGTGGCTACACCTTC. This translates into CASRFTGLSGYTF.

This rearrangement joins TRBV27 to TRBJ1-2; tentatively, D is TRBD1 (5 bases). Between the trimmed V and J ends, which lost 6 bases and 4 bases, there was a span of 12 bases. The CDR3 runs 13 residues. The germline V gene has CDR1 MNHEY and CDR2 SMNVEV (reference sequence). CDR3 amino acids: CASRGLPGYGYTF. The CDR3 coding sequence is TGTGCCAGCAGGGGACTTCCGGGCTATGGCTACACCTTC.

The V gene is TRBV5-1, the J gene TRBJ2-7; no firm D call. Germline-derived CDR1 and CDR2 are SGHRS and YFSETQ. The CDR3 spans 13 residues. The V end was cut by 1 base, the J end by 9 bases, with 14 bases between. The CDR3 nucleotides read TGCGCCAGCAGCTTGTTGCAAAATCGCGGGCAGTACTTC. The encoded protein is CASSLLQNRGQYF.

This rearrangement joins TRBV5-4 to TRBJ2-1; 9 bases agree with TRBD2. In germline, CDR1 is SGHNT, CDR2 YYREEE (reference sequence). The CDR3 consists of 16 residues. The V and J ends lost 2 bases and 8 bases, in that order; junction bases with no gene match: 11. The DNA for the CDR3 is TGTGCCAGCAGCTTTTTACGGCGCGGGGGGGACGATGAGCAGTTCTTC. This encodes CASSFLRRGGDDEQFF.

The rearrangement links TRBV27 to TRBJ2-2, with 9 bases aligning to TRBD1. The CDR3 runs 15 residues. With V trimmed by 7 bases and J by 1 base, 4 bases remained unmatched. The V gene's germline CDR1 is MNHEY and CDR2 SMNVEV (reference sequence). CDR3 sequence reads: CASTMGQGNTGELFF. CDR3 nucleotide sequence: TGTGCCAGCACCATGGGACAGGGGAACACCGGGGAGCTGTTTTTT.

The chain combines TRBV6-5 with TRBJ2-7, with no clear D. CDR3 length equals 13 residues. Germline values: CDR1 MNHEY, CDR2 SVGAGI. Trimming pared 5 bases from V and 4 bases from J, leaving 12 bases between. The CDR3 nucleotides are TGTGCCAGCAGTCTTAGGAGTAGTTACGAGCAGTACTTC. The encoded protein is CASSLRSSYEQYF.

The CDR3 DNA reads TGCGCCAGCAGCTTGTCGCCCCGGTCGGGAAACACCATATATTTT. Amino acid sequence: CASSLSPRSGNTIYF. J is TRBJ1-3 and V is TRBV5-1; no clear D gene. The CDR3 consists of 15 residues. The germline gives CDR1 SGHRS, CDR2 YFSETQ. V shed 1 base and J shed 4 bases, with 12 bases lying between them.

The chain combines TRBV14 with TRBJ2-1; 9 bases match TRBD2. Germline CDR1 is SGHDN and CDR2 is FVKESK. CDR3 length equals 14 residues. After removal of 1 base from V and 14 bases from J, the junction contained 9 bases not matched to a gene. Here the CDR3 reads CASSQGGVSGRKFF. In DNA form, the CDR3 reads TGTGCCAGCAGCCAAGGGGGCGTGAGCGGGAGGAAGTTCTTC.

This clone was observed a single time. The gene calls are TRBV27 and TRBJ2-3, with 9 bases matching TRBD2. From germline, CDR1 is MNHEY and CDR2 SMNVEV (reference sequence). The trim removed 1 base at V and 2 bases at J, leaving 4 bases unmatched. This CDR3 has 16 amino acids. CDR3 loop: CASSLLAGVATDTQYF. Written as DNA, the CDR3 is TGTGCCAGCAGTTTATTAGCGGGGGTCGCCACAGATACGCAGTATTTT.